One sample yielded the 13 T cell receptor beta chains listed below, sequenced in a study of blood T cell repertoires in COVID-19. Repertoires were generated with immunoSEQ multiplex PCR, while TCRdb's copy carries only in-frame clones and drops some. This table has some 120,000 clones, roughly 80% appearing once. The specimen was peripheral blood. These receptors originate from a man older than 75 with COVID-19, enrolled during active disease.

The CDR3 nucleotides are TGTGCCAGCAGTGGACGGGACTCCTACAATGAGCAGTTCTTC. It encodes CASSGRDSYNEQFF. The genes are TRBV25-1 and TRBJ2-1; D possibly corresponds to TRBD2 (5 bases). The germline gives CDR1 MGHDK, CDR2 SYGVNS. The CDR3 has 14 amino acids. V was cut by 4 bases and J by 0 bases, with 7 bases left in between.

V gene TRBV5-1 combines with J gene TRBJ2-5; the match to TRBD2 covers 8 bases. This CDR3 has 14 residues. The V segment lost 3 bases and the J segment 5 bases; nucleotides outside the gene matches: 6. The germline V gene encodes CDR1 SGHRS and CDR2 YFSETQ. CDR3 loop: CASSSGGPGETQYF. Here the CDR3 DNA reads TGCGCCAGCAGCTCGGGAGGGCCGGGGGAGACCCAGTACTTC.

This chain uses TRBV3-1 (or the pseudogene TRBV3-2) with TRBJ1-5; D gene uncertain. Germline V gene sequence: CDR1 LGHDT, CDR2 YNNKEL (reference sequence). V lost 2 bases, J lost 2 bases, and 7 bases lay in between. This CDR3 is 14 amino acids long. The CDR3 bases are TGTGCCAGCAGCCAAAAGGGAGGCAATCAGCCCCAGCATTTT. It encodes CASSQKGGNQPQHF.

The chain recombines TRBV24-1 with TRBJ2-6; tentative D call: TRBD1 (6 bases). This CDR3 region has 15 residues. Germline V gene sequence: CDR1 KGHDR, CDR2 SFDVKD. V lost 2 bases, J lost 2 bases, and 6 bases lay in between. CDR3 DNA sequence: TGTGCCACCAGTGATTCAGGGGCTGGGGCCAACGTCCTGACTTTC. Amino acid sequence: CATSDSGAGANVLTF.

The chain recombines TRBV4-1 with TRBJ2-1; D perhaps matches TRBD2 (6 bases). CDR3 length: 16 amino acids. Germline assignment: CDR1 MGHRA and CDR2 YSYEKL. Trimming shortened V by 0 bases and J by 3 bases, and 12 bases separated the two germline ends. The CDR3 nucleotides are TGCGCCAGCAGCCAAGATCTAGCGCGAGGCTACAATGAGCAGTTCTTC. It is translated as CASSQDLARGYNEQFF.

The chain joins TRBV3-1 (or the pseudogene TRBV3-2) to TRBJ2-1; 7 nucleotides agree with TRBD2. Trimming took 2 bases from V and 0 from J; bases not matched to a gene: 4. Germline-derived CDR1 and CDR2 are LGHDT and YNNKEL (reference sequence). The CDR3 length is 16 residues. The CDR3 loop is CASSQTLASSYNEQFF. Here the CDR3 DNA reads TGTGCCAGCAGCCAAACACTAGCGAGCTCCTACAATGAGCAGTTCTTC.

The CDR3 coding sequence is TGTGCCAGCTCACTGGATCAGGCACAGGATGAGCAGTTCTTC. Translating gives CASSLDQAQDEQFF. The chain links TRBV27 to TRBJ2-1, with D maybe TRBD1 (5 bases). V was clipped by 8 bases and J by 8 bases, with 19 bases between them. This CDR3 spans 14 amino acids. The germline V gene has CDR1 MNHEY and CDR2 SMNVEV (reference sequence).

The genes are TRBV7-8 and TRBJ2-7, with TRBD2 as a possible D gene (6 bases). This CDR3 has 15 amino acids. CDR1 is SGHVS, CDR2 FQNEAQ, per germline. The germline V and J ends were trimmed by 3 bases and 3 bases, with 15 bases remaining between them. The CDR3, as DNA: TGTGCCAGCAGCTTCCTTAGCGGTAATTACTACGAGCAGTACTTC. It encodes CASSFLSGNYYEQYF.

V and J are TRBV7-9 and TRBJ1-1; 8 nucleotides align to TRBD1. J lost 5 bases, V lost 5 bases, and 10 bases had no gene match. The CDR3 is 15 amino acids. From germline, CDR1 is SEHNR and CDR2 FQNEAQ (reference sequence). The CDR3, as DNA: TGTGCCAGCAGCGACTCCCAGGGGGCGGAGACTGAAGCTTTCTTT. It is translated as CASSDSQGAETEAFF.

The rearrangement uses TRBV6-5 and TRBJ1-4, with D possibly being TRBD1 (5 bases). The CDR3 is made up of 14 amino acids. In germline, CDR1 is MNHEY, CDR2 SVGAGI. Trimming cost V 5 bases and J 7 bases, with 14 bases left between them. The CDR3 protein is CASSPGGVPEKLFF. Written as DNA, the CDR3 is TGTGCCAGCAGTCCTGGGGGGGTCCCTGAAAAACTGTTTTTT.

The chain employs TRBV3-1 (or the pseudogene TRBV3-2) and TRBJ1-1; no definite D call. This CDR3 has 14 amino acids. The V and J ends lost 9 bases and 4 bases respectively, with 18 bases between them. Per the germline V gene, CDR1 is LGHDT and CDR2 is YNNKEL (reference sequence). The CDR3 protein is CASGEGLLGTEAFF. The CDR3 nucleotides read TGTGCCAGTGGAGAAGGACTTTTAGGCACTGAAGCTTTCTTT.

This sequence joins TRBV7-2 and TRBJ2-3; 8 bases map to TRBD2. The germline V gene encodes CDR1 SGHTA and CDR2 FQGNSA. CDR3 length equals 15 residues. J lost 4 bases, V lost 0 bases, and 3 bases had no gene match. CDR3 DNA: TGTGCCAGCAGCTTAGCTTGGCGGGAGGCAGATACGCAGTATTTT. It is translated as CASSLAWREADTQYF.

V usage is TRBV2 and J usage is TRBJ2-7; D is ambiguous. Germline values: CDR1 SNHLY, CDR2 FYNNEI. The length of the CDR3 is 13 residues. Trimming took 3 bases from V and 2 from J, leaving 8 bases between them. The CDR3 DNA is TGTGCCAGCAGTGACCCTCTAACCTACGAGCAGTACTTC. This translates into CASSDPLTYEQYF.